These T cell receptor beta chains were read from a single sample in a study of T cell responses to AZD1222 COVID-19 vaccine. Sequenced by immunoSEQ multiplex PCR; TCRdb stores in-frame clones only, minus some. There are about 120,000 clones in the sample; 75% to 95% occur only once, and 4% to 5% lies in the top ten. Sequences were derived from peripheral blood, sampled 28 days after the second dose of the MenACWY control vaccine. Every receptor here comes from an adult who received the MenACWY meningococcal vaccine as a control. CDR3s include the opening cysteine and the closing phenylalanine or tryptophan. Each record gives: J gene, clone size, D gene, V gene, CDR3 protein, CDR3 DNA. The D gene is left open where the match is weak. Clone size appears in some rows only: once, few, many, or a class for an expanded clone.

J gene: TRBJ2-7; clone size: -; D gene: -; V gene: TRBV5-1; CDR3 protein: CASSLLQVSYEQYF; CDR3 DNA: TGCGCCAGCAGCTTGCTTCAGGTCTCCTACGAGCAGTACTTC
J gene: TRBJ2-2; clone size: -; D gene: -; V gene: TRBV4-1; CDR3 protein: CASSQEGGRAVTGELFF; CDR3 DNA: TGCGCCAGCAGCCAAGAAGGAGGCAGGGCCGTAACCGGGGAGCTGTTTTTT
J gene: TRBJ2-3; clone size: once; D gene: -; V gene: TRBV18; CDR3 protein: CASSGSTDTQYF; CDR3 DNA: TGTGCCAGCTCGGGCAGCACAGATACGCAGTATTTT
J gene: TRBJ2-4; clone size: -; D gene: TRBD2; V gene: TRBV18; CDR3 protein: CASSPITSDIQYF; CDR3 DNA: TGTGCCAGCTCACCTATCACTAGCGACATTCAGTACTTC
J gene: TRBJ2-5; clone size: -; D gene: -; V gene: TRBV3-1/TRBV3-2; CDR3 protein: CASSPGGGETQYF; CDR3 DNA: TGTGCCAGCAGCCCAGGGGGAGGTGAGACCCAGTACTTC
J gene: TRBJ2-2; clone size: few; D gene: -; V gene: TRBV5-1; CDR3 protein: CASSFGTLNTGELFF; CDR3 DNA: TGCGCCAGCAGCTTCGGGACACTAAACACCGGGGAGCTGTTTTTT
J gene: TRBJ2-1; clone size: -; D gene: TRBD2; V gene: TRBV9; CDR3 protein: CASSVSGSYNEQFF; CDR3 DNA: TGTGCCAGCAGCGTGAGCGGGAGCTACAATGAGCAGTTCTTC
J gene: TRBJ1-1; clone size: -; D gene: TRBD1; V gene: TRBV25-1; CDR3 protein: CASSWTGGTTEAFF; CDR3 DNA: TGTGCCAGCAGTTGGACAGGGGGGACCACTGAAGCTTTCTTT
J gene: TRBJ1-5; clone size: -; D gene: -; V gene: TRBV15; CDR3 protein: CATSRWSGVGNQPQHF; CDR3 DNA: TGTGCCACCAGCAGGTGGTCGGGGGTTGGCAATCAGCCCCAGCATTTT
J gene: TRBJ1-2; clone size: -; D gene: -; V gene: TRBV28; CDR3 protein: CASSLSGRGYGYTF; CDR3 DNA: TGTGCCAGCAGTTTATCCGGGCGGGGTTATGGCTACACCTTC
J gene: TRBJ2-5; clone size: -; D gene: TRBD1; V gene: TRBV3-1/TRBV3-2; CDR3 protein: CASSHTGEETQYF; CDR3 DNA: TGTGCCAGCAGCCATACAGGGGAAGAGACCCAGTACTTC
J gene: TRBJ2-3; clone size: -; D gene: -; V gene: TRBV9; CDR3 protein: CASSVTTDTQYF; CDR3 DNA: TGTGCCAGCAGCGTTACCACAGATACGCAGTATTTT
J gene: TRBJ2-1; clone size: -; D gene: TRBD1; V gene: TRBV7-9; CDR3 protein: CASRYRDRAYNEQFF; CDR3 DNA: TGTGCCAGCAGATACCGGGACAGAGCCTACAATGAGCAGTTCTTC
J gene: TRBJ1-1; clone size: -; D gene: -; V gene: TRBV12-3/TRBV12-4; CDR3 protein: CASSITNTEAFF; CDR3 DNA: TGTGCCAGCAGTATAACTAACACTGAAGCTTTCTTT
J gene: TRBJ1-5; clone size: -; D gene: -; V gene: TRBV7-9; CDR3 protein: CASSLEASQPQHF; CDR3 DNA: TGTGCCAGCAGCTTGGAGGCGAGTCAGCCCCAGCATTTT
J gene: TRBJ2-3; clone size: -; D gene: -; V gene: TRBV15; CDR3 protein: CATSPIGQTTDTQYF; CDR3 DNA: TGTGCCACCAGCCCAATAGGGCAGACCACAGATACGCAGTATTTT
J gene: TRBJ2-7; clone size: few; D gene: -; V gene: TRBV28; CDR3 protein: CASSLEVYEQYF; CDR3 DNA: TGTGCCAGCAGTTTAGAGGTCTACGAGCAGTACTTC
J gene: TRBJ2-5; clone size: -; D gene: TRBD1; V gene: TRBV28; CDR3 protein: CASSRRTGQETQYF; CDR3 DNA: TGTGCCAGCAGCCGGAGGACAGGCCAAGAGACCCAGTACTTC
J gene: TRBJ1-5; clone size: -; D gene: -; V gene: TRBV28; CDR3 protein: CASSAGTRWHF; CDR3 DNA: TGTGCCAGTTCCGCCGGGACCCGCTGGCATTTT
J gene: TRBJ2-5; clone size: -; D gene: -; V gene: TRBV3-1/TRBV3-2; CDR3 protein: CASSQPGPGAKFGETQYF; CDR3 DNA: TGTGCCAGCAGCCAGCCAGGTCCCGGGGCCAAATTCGGAGAGACCCAGTACTTC
J gene: TRBJ1-2; clone size: -; D gene: -; V gene: TRBV29-1; CDR3 protein: CSVAPVANYGYTF; CDR3 DNA: TGCAGCGTTGCGCCCGTAGCTAACTATGGCTACACCTTC
J gene: TRBJ2-1; clone size: -; D gene: -; V gene: TRBV27; CDR3 protein: CASIRSVPGMGNEQFF; CDR3 DNA: TGTGCCAGCATCCGTAGCGTCCCCGGGATGGGCAATGAGCAGTTCTTC
J gene: TRBJ2-3; clone size: -; D gene: TRBD2; V gene: TRBV27; CDR3 protein: CASSSPPGLATSTDTQYF; CDR3 DNA: TGTGCCAGCAGTTCCCCCCCGGGACTAGCGACTAGCACAGATACGCAGTATTTT
J gene: TRBJ1-5; clone size: -; D gene: TRBD1; V gene: TRBV3-1/TRBV3-2; CDR3 protein: CASSPGTADNQPQHF; CDR3 DNA: TGTGCCAGCAGCCCCGGGACAGCCGACAATCAGCCCCAGCATTTT
J gene: TRBJ2-5; clone size: -; D gene: -; V gene: TRBV30; CDR3 protein: CAWRGMQETQYF; CDR3 DNA: TGTGCCTGGAGGGGGATGCAAGAGACCCAGTACTTC
J gene: TRBJ2-7; clone size: -; D gene: -; V gene: TRBV11-2; CDR3 protein: CASSLDGRSYEQYF; CDR3 DNA: TGTGCCAGCAGCTTAGACGGGCGCAGCTACGAGCAGTACTTC
J gene: TRBJ1-5; clone size: once; D gene: -; V gene: TRBV28; CDR3 protein: CASSPAVPNQPQHF; CDR3 DNA: TGTGCCAGCAGTCCTGCAGTACCCAATCAGCCCCAGCATTTT
J gene: TRBJ2-6; clone size: -; D gene: -; V gene: TRBV5-4; CDR3 protein: CASSLGENTAFSGANVLTF; CDR3 DNA: TGTGCCAGCAGCTTGGGAGAGAACACCGCGTTCTCTGGGGCCAACGTCCTGACTTTC
J gene: TRBJ1-2; clone size: -; D gene: TRBD1; V gene: TRBV5-1; CDR3 protein: CASSFPTGGEHGYTF; CDR3 DNA: TGCGCCAGCAGCTTTCCGACAGGGGGGGAGCATGGCTACACCTTC
J gene: TRBJ2-3; clone size: once; D gene: -; V gene: TRBV10-3; CDR3 protein: CAISESTDTQYF; CDR3 DNA: TGTGCCATCAGTGAAAGCACAGATACGCAGTATTTT
J gene: TRBJ2-3; clone size: -; D gene: TRBD1; V gene: TRBV7-9; CDR3 protein: CASSSDRPSTDTQYF; CDR3 DNA: TGTGCCAGCAGCTCGGACAGGCCTAGCACAGATACGCAGTATTTT
J gene: TRBJ2-2; clone size: once; D gene: -; V gene: TRBV29-1; CDR3 protein: CSVASGGNTGELFF; CDR3 DNA: TGCAGCGTTGCATCCGGGGGCAACACCGGGGAGCTGTTTTTT
J gene: TRBJ2-1; clone size: -; D gene: TRBD2; V gene: TRBV9; CDR3 protein: CASSLQPSGRINLGNEQFF; CDR3 DNA: TGTGCCAGCAGCCTTCAGCCTAGCGGGAGGATAAATCTAGGCAATGAGCAGTTCTTC
J gene: TRBJ2-3; clone size: -; D gene: TRBD2; V gene: TRBV3-1/TRBV3-2; CDR3 protein: CASSQVSAGADTQYF; CDR3 DNA: TGTGCCAGCAGCCAAGTGAGTGCGGGAGCAGATACGCAGTATTTT
J gene: TRBJ2-5; clone size: -; D gene: TRBD1; V gene: TRBV4-1; CDR3 protein: CASSQPSQGERETQYF; CDR3 DNA: TGCGCCAGCAGCCAACCGTCACAGGGGGAACGAGAGACCCAGTACTTC
J gene: TRBJ1-1; clone size: -; D gene: TRBD1; V gene: TRBV2; CDR3 protein: CASMVFRTGETEAFF; CDR3 DNA: TGTGCCAGCATGGTTTTTCGGACAGGGGAAACTGAAGCTTTCTTT
J gene: TRBJ2-7; clone size: -; D gene: -; V gene: TRBV3-1/TRBV3-2; CDR3 protein: CASSQDGSYEQYF; CDR3 DNA: TGTGCCAGCAGCCAAGACGGGTCGTACGAGCAGTACTTC
J gene: TRBJ2-3; clone size: -; D gene: TRBD2; V gene: TRBV28; CDR3 protein: CASSSQVAGRDTQYF; CDR3 DNA: TGTGCCAGCAGTTCCCAGGTAGCGGGTAGGGATACGCAGTATTTT
J gene: TRBJ2-3; clone size: -; D gene: TRBD2; V gene: TRBV7-2; CDR3 protein: CASSYWREFPDTQYF; CDR3 DNA: TGTGCCAGCAGCTACTGGCGGGAGTTTCCAGATACGCAGTATTTT
J gene: TRBJ2-5; clone size: few; D gene: TRBD1; V gene: TRBV7-6; CDR3 protein: CASSLAGTGGETQYF; CDR3 DNA: TGTGCCAGCAGCTTAGCGGGGACAGGAGGAGAGACCCAGTACTTC
J gene: TRBJ2-3; clone size: -; D gene: TRBD2; V gene: TRBV3-1/TRBV3-2; CDR3 protein: CASSQYLASGGARTDTQYF; CDR3 DNA: TGTGCCAGCAGCCAATATCTTGCTAGCGGGGGGGCGCGCACAGATACGCAGTATTTT
J gene: TRBJ2-4; clone size: -; D gene: TRBD2; V gene: TRBV2; CDR3 protein: CASSVGRSIQYF; CDR3 DNA: TGTGCCAGCAGTGTCGGGAGGAGCATTCAGTACTTC
J gene: TRBJ2-3; clone size: -; D gene: TRBD2; V gene: TRBV27; CDR3 protein: CASRLAAGGTDTQYF; CDR3 DNA: TGTGCCAGCAGGCTAGCGGCTGGGGGCACAGATACGCAGTATTTT
J gene: TRBJ2-4; clone size: -; D gene: -; V gene: TRBV19; CDR3 protein: CASSISTGLLNIQYF; CDR3 DNA: TGTGCCAGTAGTATATCGACAGGACTATTAAACATTCAGTACTTC
J gene: TRBJ2-2; clone size: -; D gene: TRBD2; V gene: TRBV27; CDR3 protein: CASRGTSGNTGELFF; CDR3 DNA: TGTGCCAGCAGAGGGACTAGCGGAAACACCGGGGAGCTGTTTTTT
J gene: TRBJ2-5; clone size: once; D gene: -; V gene: TRBV11-2; CDR3 protein: CASSLVGETQYF; CDR3 DNA: TGTGCCAGCAGCTTAGTGGGAGAGACCCAGTACTTC